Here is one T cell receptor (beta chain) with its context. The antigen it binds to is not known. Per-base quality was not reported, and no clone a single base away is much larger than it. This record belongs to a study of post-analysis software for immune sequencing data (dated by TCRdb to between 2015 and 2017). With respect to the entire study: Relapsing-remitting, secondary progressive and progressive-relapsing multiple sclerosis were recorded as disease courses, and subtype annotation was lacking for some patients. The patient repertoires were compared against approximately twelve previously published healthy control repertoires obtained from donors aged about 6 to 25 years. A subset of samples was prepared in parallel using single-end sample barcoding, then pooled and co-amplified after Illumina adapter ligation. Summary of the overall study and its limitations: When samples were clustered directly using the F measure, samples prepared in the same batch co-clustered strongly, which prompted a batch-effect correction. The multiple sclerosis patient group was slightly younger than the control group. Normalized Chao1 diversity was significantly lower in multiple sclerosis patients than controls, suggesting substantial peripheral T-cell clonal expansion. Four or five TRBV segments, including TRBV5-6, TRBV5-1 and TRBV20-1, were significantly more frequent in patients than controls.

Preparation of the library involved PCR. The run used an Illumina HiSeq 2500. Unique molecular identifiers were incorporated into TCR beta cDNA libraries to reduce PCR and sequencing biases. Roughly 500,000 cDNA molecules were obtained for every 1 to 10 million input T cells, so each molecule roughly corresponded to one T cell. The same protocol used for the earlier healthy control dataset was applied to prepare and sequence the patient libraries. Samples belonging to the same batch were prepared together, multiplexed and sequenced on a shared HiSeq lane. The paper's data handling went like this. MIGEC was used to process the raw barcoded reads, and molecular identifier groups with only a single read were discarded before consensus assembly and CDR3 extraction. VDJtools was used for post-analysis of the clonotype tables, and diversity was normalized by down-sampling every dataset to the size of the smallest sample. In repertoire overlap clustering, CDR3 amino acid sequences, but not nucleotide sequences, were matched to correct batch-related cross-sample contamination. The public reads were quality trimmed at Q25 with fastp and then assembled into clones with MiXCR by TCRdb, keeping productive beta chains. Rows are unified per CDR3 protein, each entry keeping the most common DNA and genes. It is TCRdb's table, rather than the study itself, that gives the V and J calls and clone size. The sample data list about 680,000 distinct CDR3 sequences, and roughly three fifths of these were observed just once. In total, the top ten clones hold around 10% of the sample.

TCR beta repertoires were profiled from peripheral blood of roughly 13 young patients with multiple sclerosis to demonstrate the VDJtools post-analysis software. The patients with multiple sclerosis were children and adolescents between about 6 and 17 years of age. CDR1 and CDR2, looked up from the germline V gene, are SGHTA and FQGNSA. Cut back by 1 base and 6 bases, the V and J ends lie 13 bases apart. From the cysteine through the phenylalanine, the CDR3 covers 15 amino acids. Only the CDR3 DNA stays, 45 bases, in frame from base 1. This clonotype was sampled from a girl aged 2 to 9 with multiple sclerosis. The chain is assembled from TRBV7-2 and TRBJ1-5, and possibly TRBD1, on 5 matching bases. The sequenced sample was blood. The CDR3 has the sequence CASSLGDVRVQPQHF. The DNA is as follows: TGTGCCAGCAGCTTAGGGGACGTCAGGGTTCAGCCCCAGCATTTT.